The 30 T cell receptor beta chains below were found in one sample sequenced in a study of CD8 T cells in Susac syndrome. It was with random hexamers that 0.5 to 1 ug RNA was reverse transcribed. TCRdb called the immunoSEQ multiplex PCR reads again in MiXCR, with one record for every CDR3 protein. Here the sample spans about 190,000 distinct CDR3 sequences, almost 96% being singletons. Sequencing was carried out using CD4+ T cells from PBMCs. These receptors all stem from a human donor with Susac syndrome.

The chain joins TRBV20-1 to TRBJ1-1; 12 bases are a match to TRBD1. This CDR3 is 15 amino acids long. Looked up from germline, CDR1 is DFQATT and CDR2 is SNEGSKA (reference sequence). V was pared by 6 bases and J by 1 base, with 6 bases of the junction left unmatched. Here the CDR3 reads CSATGTGGWNTEAFF. The CDR3 DNA follows: TGCAGTGCAACCGGGACAGGGGGCTGGAACACTGAAGCTTTCTTT.

In this sample, this clonotype turned up a few times. This chain joins TRBV7-2 and TRBJ2-7; D remains unclear. The V and J ends lost 5 bases and 7 bases respectively, with 12 bases between them. The CDR3 covers 12 residues. Per germline, CDR1 SGHTA and CDR2 FQGNSA. The CDR3 spells CASSLHRGEQYF. Here the CDR3 DNA reads TGTGCCAGCAGCCTTCATAGAGGTGAGCAGTACTTC.

The chain's CDR3 is CASSFPGEPDTQYF. For the CDR3, the DNA is TGTGCCAGCAGCTTCCCGGGGGAGCCAGATACGCAGTATTTT. The chain is built from TRBV7-2 and TRBJ2-3; possible D gene TRBD2, 6 bases. V was cut by 3 bases and J by 4 bases, with 11 bases left in between. Germline lookup yields CDR1 SGHTA and CDR2 FQGNSA. This CDR3 spans 14 amino acids.

The chain carries TRBV5-4 and TRBJ2-5; TRBD2 matches 7 bases. The CDR3 length is 15 residues. J was trimmed by 5 bases and V by 2 bases; bases with no gene match: 9. Germline CDR1 is SGHNT and CDR2 is YYREEE (reference sequence). The CDR3 bases are TGTGCCAGCAGCTTTTATGGCGGGGGAAGGGAGACCCAGTACTTC. Translating gives CASSFYGGGRETQYF.

V is TRBV18 and J is TRBJ1-1; D possibly corresponds to TRBD1 (5 bases). V dropped 3 bases and J dropped 0 bases, with 14 bases sitting between them. Germline assignment: CDR1 KGHSH and CDR2 LQKENI. This CDR3 region has 16 residues. The CDR3 region has the DNA TGTGCCAGCTCACCGGCGACAGAGATCATGAACACTGAAGCTTTCTTT. This codes for CASSPATEIMNTEAFF.

The chain carries TRBV5-1 and TRBJ2-5; the match to TRBD2 covers 7 bases. V gave up 4 bases and J gave up 1 base; unmatched junction bases: 4. CDR1 and CDR2 from the germline V gene are SGHRS and YFSETQ. The CDR3 is 14 residues long. The CDR3 nucleotides read TGCGCCAGCAGCAGGGGACTACCCCAAGAGACCCAGTACTTC. It codes for CASSRGLPQETQYF.

The chain carries TRBV30 and TRBJ1-4; D is possibly TRBD1 (5 bases). Germline CDR1 GTSNPN, CDR2 SVGIG (reference sequence). The germline V and J ends were trimmed by 2 bases and 5 bases, with 9 bases remaining between them. The CDR3 is 13 amino acids. CDR3 in amino acids: CAWSYQGNEKLFF. The CDR3 nucleotides read TGTGCCTGGAGTTATCAGGGAAATGAAAAACTGTTTTTT.

J is TRBJ2-2 and V is TRBV9; perhaps TRBD2 as D (6 bases). Germline V lookup: CDR1 SGDLS, CDR2 YYNGEE. The CDR3 extends over 16 amino acids. The germline V and J ends were trimmed by 0 bases and 1 base, with 10 bases remaining between them. The CDR3 sequence: CASSVAPGVNTGELFF. The CDR3 DNA reads as TGTGCCAGCAGCGTAGCGCCGGGGGTGAACACCGGGGAGCTGTTTTTT.

The chain has TRBV20-1 and TRBJ2-5; D is possibly TRBD2 (6 bases). V lost 4 bases and J lost 4, with 10 bases in between. This CDR3 spans 12 amino acids. Looked up from germline, CDR1 is DFQATT and CDR2 is SNEGSKA (reference sequence). CDR3 protein: CSAMLGGETQYF. CDR3 DNA sequence: TGCAGTGCTATGCTGGGGGGAGAGACCCAGTACTTC.

The chain couples TRBV5-1 to TRBJ2-6; 8 bases are shared with TRBD1. The CDR3 has 18 residues. Germline V gene lookup returns CDR1 SGHRS and CDR2 YFSETQ. J was trimmed by 2 bases and V by 5 bases; bases with no gene match: 12. The CDR3 region has the DNA TGCGCCAGCAGGGGATTGTTACAGGGGGTTACTGGGGCCAACGTCCTGACTTTC. It yields the protein CASRGLLQGVTGANVLTF.

CDR3 nucleotide sequence: TGTGCCAGCAGTTTACCCCCGGGGGCAGGGAGGAGTGGCTACACCTTC. It translates to CASSLPPGAGRSGYTF. The V and J genes are TRBV28 and TRBJ1-2; a weak D match, TRBD1 (6 bases). Trimming left V 2 bases short and J 7 bases short, with 20 bases between. This CDR3 spans 16 amino acids. Germline values: CDR1 MDHEN, CDR2 SYDVKM.

The chain uses TRBV10-3 and TRBJ1-1; D is unresolved. Germline V gene data show CDR1 as ENHRY and CDR2 as SYGVKD. The CDR3 sequence is 13 residues long. The germline V and J ends were trimmed by 7 bases and 1 base, with 10 bases remaining between them. The CDR3 loop is CAIKGRRNTEAFF. DNA of the CDR3: TGTGCCATCAAAGGGCGGCGGAACACTGAAGCTTTCTTT.

Points on this clonotype: This CDR3 is missing its conserved last phenylalanine or tryptophan, likely due to a read error. V gene TRBV30 combines with J gene TRBJ1-6, with a possible D match to TRBD1 (5 bases). Germline V lookup: CDR1 GTSNPN, CDR2 SVGIG (reference sequence). This CDR3 comprises 13 residues. Trimming took 2 bases from V and 8 from J, leaving 10 bases between them. The CDR3 sequence is CAWSLDRYSPLHL. The CDR3 nucleotides read TGTGCCTGGAGTCTTGACAGATATTCACCCCTCCACCTT.

This clonotype appeared once. The genes are TRBV18 and TRBJ1-2; D unclear. CDR3 length equals 14 residues. V was clipped by 4 bases and J by 5 bases, with 14 bases between them. CDR1 is KGHSH and CDR2 is LQKENI in the germline V gene. The CDR3 nucleotides are TGTGCCAGCTCACTAAACCAGGAGATATATGGCTACACCTTC. This sequence encodes CASSLNQEIYGYTF.

The rearrangement links TRBV14 to TRBJ2-3, with D perhaps matching TRBD1 (5 bases). Germline-derived CDR1 and CDR2 are SGHDN and FVKESK. Deletions cut 4 bases from V and 2 bases from J, with 25 bases between. The CDR3 has 19 amino acids. The CDR3 spells CASSPSRELGRWPTDTQYF. In DNA, the CDR3 is TGTGCCAGCAGCCCTTCAAGAGAGTTGGGGCGGTGGCCCACAGATACGCAGTATTTT.

J is TRBJ1-2 and V is TRBV4-1; D uncertain. The germline V and J ends were trimmed by 3 bases and 2 bases, with 10 bases remaining between them. Germline CDR1 MGHRA, CDR2 YSYEKL. The CDR3 is made up of 14 amino acids. CDR3 loop: CASSQGEANYGYTF. CDR3 sequence (DNA): TGCGCCAGCAGCCAGGGAGAAGCCAACTATGGCTACACCTTC.

The V gene is TRBV6-5, the J gene TRBJ2-7, with D possibly TRBD2 on 7 matching bases. V shed 5 bases and J shed 2 bases, with 13 bases lying between them. This CDR3 has 14 residues. The germline V gene has CDR1 MNHEY and CDR2 SVGAGI. CDR3 in DNA: TGTGCCAGCAGTCAGGCGGGGGCCCCCTACGAGCAGTACTTC. Translating it yields CASSQAGAPYEQYF.

V usage is TRBV28 and J usage is TRBJ2-3; D not certain. Germline values: CDR1 MDHEN, CDR2 SYDVKM. CDR3 size: 13 residues. V shed 5 bases and J shed 4 bases, with 10 bases lying between them. CDR3 nucleotides: TGTGCCAGCAGTCCACCCTGGTCAGATACGCAGTATTTT. Translating it yields CASSPPWSDTQYF. Combining the CDR3 with reference TRBV28 and TRBJ2-3 gives the whole variable domain DVKVTQSSRYLVKRTGEKVFLECVQDMDHENMFWYRQDPGLGLRLIYFSYDVKMKEKGDIPEGYSVSREKKERFSLILESASTNQTSMYLCASSPPWSDTQYFGPGTRLTVL.

The chain combines TRBV7-9 with TRBJ1-2; D ambiguous. The CDR3 spans 14 residues. From germline, CDR1 is SEHNR and CDR2 FQNEAQ (reference sequence). The V end lost 3 bases, the J end lost 3 bases, and 11 bases lay between the germline ends. The CDR3 bases are TGTGCCAGCAGCTTGGGGAGCGGTGACTATGGCTACACCTTC. Protein product: CASSLGSGDYGYTF.

This rearrangement joins TRBV30 to TRBJ1-6, with D unresolved. This CDR3 is 13 amino acids long. CDR1 is GTSNPN and CDR2 is SVGIG in the germline V gene (reference sequence). Trimming took off 7 bases at V and 8 bases at J, with 15 bases between the two ends. The CDR3 sequence: CAYVRGAHSPLHF. In DNA form, the CDR3 reads TGTGCCTATGTCCGGGGAGCCCATTCACCCCTCCACTTT. Full variable domain (rest looked up from reference TRBV30 and TRBJ1-6): SQTIHQWPATLVQPVGSPLSLECTVEGTSNPNLYWYRQAAGRGLQLLFYSVGIGQISSEVPQNLSASRPQDRQFILSSKKLLLSDSGFYLCAYVRGAHSPLHFGNGTRLTVT.

This chain links TRBV7-6 with TRBJ2-2; no clear D gene. The germline gives CDR1 SGHVS, CDR2 FNYEAQ. Trimming cost V 1 base and J 0 bases, with 9 bases left between them. The CDR3 contains 16 residues. CDR3 DNA sequence: TGTGCCAGCAGCTTAGTGCGGCCAGCGAACACCGGGGAGCTGTTTTTT. This sequence encodes CASSLVRPANTGELFF.

The chain uses TRBV7-9 and TRBJ2-3; the D gene is possibly TRBD2 (7 bases). Per germline, CDR1 SEHNR and CDR2 FQNEAQ (reference sequence). CDR3 length equals 14 residues. V was trimmed by 5 bases and J by 2 bases, leaving 11 bases between them. CDR3 DNA: TGTGCCAGCAGCCCCCGGGGGGCCACAGATACGCAGTATTTT. Protein: CASSPRGATDTQYF.

The J gene is TRBJ2-1, the V gene TRBV9; D may be TRBD1 (7 bases). V dropped 0 bases and J dropped 6 bases, with 13 bases sitting between them. CDR1 and CDR2 from the germline V gene are SGDLS and YYNGEE. This CDR3 has 15 residues. The chain's CDR3 is CASSVGGRGANEQFF. The DNA for the CDR3 is TGTGCCAGCAGCGTAGGTGGCAGGGGGGCCAATGAGCAGTTCTTC.

The chain employs TRBV14 and TRBJ2-1; D gene unclear. The V gene lost 3 bases and the J gene lost 9 bases, with 9 bases spanning the gap. CDR3 length equals 12 residues. Looked up from germline, CDR1 is SGHDN and CDR2 is FVKESK. The CDR3 region has the DNA TGTGCCAGCAGCCACCCTTTGTCTGAGCAGTTCTTC. Translating gives CASSHPLSEQFF.

The chain joins TRBV30 to TRBJ2-3; D not certain. Germline V CDR1 and CDR2: GTSNPN, SVGIG (reference sequence). The CDR3 is 13 amino acids. Trimming removed 4 bases from V and 0 bases from J, with 8 bases in between. CDR3 region: CAWNEQSTDTQYF. CDR3 sequence (DNA): TGTGCCTGGAATGAACAGAGCACAGATACGCAGTATTTT.

This clonotype appeared once. The chain carries TRBV6-5 and TRBJ1-5; no reliable D call. The CDR3 contains 14 residues. From germline, CDR1 is MNHEY and CDR2 SVGAGI. Trimming pared 10 bases from V and 5 bases from J, leaving 18 bases between. For the CDR3, the DNA is TGTGCCATCAAGTTAACCCCCGGGGATCAGCCCCAGCATTTT. Residues: CAIKLTPGDQPQHF.

The V gene is TRBV9, the J gene TRBJ1-5; 9 bases are shared with TRBD1. CDR3 size: 15 residues. Looked up from germline, CDR1 is SGDLS and CDR2 is YYNGEE. V lost 4 bases and J lost 1; bases outside the gene matches: 3. The CDR3 DNA follows: TGTGCCAGCAGCCTCGGGACAGGGAGCAATCAGCCCCAGCATTTT. Amino acid sequence: CASSLGTGSNQPQHF.

This rearrangement joins TRBV5-5 to TRBJ2-7, with TRBD1 matching over 7 bases. The CDR3 loop spans 15 amino acids. V lost 4 bases to trimming and J lost 6 bases; unmatched junction nucleotides: 13. The germline V gene encodes CDR1 SGHKS and CDR2 YYEKEE (reference sequence). The CDR3, as DNA: TGTGCCAGCAGCGTAAGACCCGGGACAGAGGCCGAGCAGTACTTC. Translated, it gives CASSVRPGTEAEQYF.

The J gene is TRBJ1-2, the V gene TRBV21-1; the table's D gene call, TRBD1, was not cross checked with the DNA. TRBV21-1 is shown as a pseudogene. The CDR3 spans 11 residues. The CDR3 DNA follows: TGTGCCACCACAGGGGGCGGGGGCTACACCTTC. Protein: CATTGGGGYTF.

The J gene is TRBJ2-1, the V gene TRBV30; a weak D match, TRBD2 (6 bases). The CDR3 extends over 16 amino acids. V was shortened by 3 bases and J by 3 bases, with 18 bases between the two germline ends. Germline V gene sequence: CDR1 GTSNPN, CDR2 SVGIG (reference sequence). CDR3 DNA: TGTGCCTGGAGCGCCAACCCGACCGGGGGCTACAATGAGCAGTTCTTC. Translating it yields CAWSANPTGGYNEQFF.